These T cell receptor beta chains were read from a single sample in a study of regulatory T cells in long-lasting Graves disease. TCRdb ran MiXCR on the multiplex PCR reads and lists one entry per CDR3 protein. Among 500,000 to 700,000 distinct CDR3 sequences listed, 25% to 35% were seen once. The sample consisted of peripheral blood mononuclear cells (PBMCs), taken when the disease was refractory, from a patient treated with antithyroid drugs. Receptor source: a female donor with Graves disease. The conserved cysteine and the conserved F or W are not part of the CDR3 here.

len	v_gene	j_gene	CDR3aa
12	TRBV12-3/TRBV12-4	TRBJ1-1	AGSSRDRPTEAF
14	TRBV20-1	TRBJ2-7	SARDRGQGSDYEQY
12	TRBV10-2	TRBJ1-1	ASSELGWSTEAF
11	TRBV3-1	TRBJ1-1	ASRNTRNTEAF
14	TRBV19	TRBJ1-5	ASSTHRGRLNQPQH
11	TRBV20-1	TRBJ2-2	SARSWATGELF
12	TRBV20-1	TRBJ2-7	SAPRAGVNHEQY
13	TRBV5-1	TRBJ1-1	ASSLTGGLNTEAF
11	TRBV7-9	TRBJ1-2	ATTGTGGYGYT
14	TRBV6-1	TRBJ1-5	ASSEGAGDSNQPQH
13	TRBV2	TRBJ2-7	ASTTGGTGGHEQY
12	TRBV28	TRBJ1-5	ASSSPGDPQPQH
14	TRBV12-5	TRBJ2-7	ASGLGGTASSYEQY
12	TRBV12-5	TRBJ1-1	ASGLVKWDTEAF
12	TRBV30	TRBJ2-6	AWSVGTGANVLT
11	TRBV7-6	TRBJ1-1	ASSLVRLAEAF
11	TRBV27	TRBJ2-7	ASRSGGYYEQY
16	TRBV15	TRBJ1-6	ATSRGPRGGSRNSPLH
13	TRBV2	TRBJ2-1	ASPRGTSEYNEQF
11	TRBV27	TRBJ1-1	ASSWRQAGEAF
9	TRBV28	TRBJ1-1	ASSFRDRAF
11	TRBV5-1	TRBJ1-1	ASRQTANTEAF
13	TRBV7-9	TRBJ1-1	ASRPGQVRNTEAF
15	TRBV6-1	TRBJ2-4	ASSEYGQGVAKNIQY
14	TRBV30	TRBJ2-1	AWRHPGGVRYNEQF
10	TRBV27	TRBJ1-1	ASSTANTEAF
11	TRBV11-2	TRBJ1-2	ASSFGGYYGYT
13	TRBV20-1	TRBJ1-4	SVEGRRATNEKLF
15	TRBV6-1	TRBJ1-5	ASSDGLGRPRRWPQH
9	TRBV20-1	TRBJ2-7	SARTSFEQY
12	TRBV9	TRBJ2-2	ASSATPNTGELF
11	TRBV12-3/TRBV12-4	TRBJ1-2	ASSPRGGYGYT
13	TRBV11-1	TRBJ1-1	ASSLVATLNTEAF
10	TRBV2	TRBJ2-7	ASSAVVYEQY
12	TRBV19	TRBJ2-7	ASSMGLASYEQY
13	TRBV29-1	TRBJ1-1	SVVPPGRMNTEAF
15	TRBV20-1	TRBJ1-6	SARDGKGGRGHSPLH